What follows describes a single T cell receptor (beta chain). The antigen remains undetermined. The data were obtained in a study of early T cells in non-severe SARS-CoV-2 infection. Whole-study context: The input, bulk RNA from unsorted whole blood, was sequenced, and chains were unpaired. Study-wide results and caveats: Matches to VDJdb favored anti-spike CD8 responses and missed private and CD4 specificities.

Germline values: CDR1 SGHDT, CDR2 YYEEEE. This CDR3 is built from 15 residues. The V and J ends lost 4 bases and 6 bases respectively, with 20 bases between them. Individual cDNA molecules received unique molecular identifiers during library preparation. TCRdb used MiXCR to reprocess the 5' RACE reads, holding one entry per CDR3 protein. The sample has about 77,000 distinct CDR3 sequences; 9% to 10% are singletons. This sequence originates from an adult who was a healthcare worker with PCR-confirmed SARS-CoV-2 infection or an uninfected control (not recorded which). What was sequenced was whole blood. The chain carries TRBV5-6 and TRBJ2-7; D might be TRBD1 (5 bases). Written as DNA, the CDR3 is TGTGCCAGCAGCAGCCCCACGCAGGGTAGCCCCGAGCAGTACTTC. This translates into CASSSPTQGSPEQYF.